This is a list of T cell receptor beta chains from one sample in a study of blood T cell repertoires in COVID-19. TCRdb keeps only in-frame clones here, not all; method: immunoSEQ multiplex PCR. The sample holds about 270,000 clones, over 70% seen once. Sequencing was performed on peripheral blood. All receptors come from a human donor in a cohort sampled during active COVID-19. CDR3s leave out the opening cysteine and the closing phenylalanine or tryptophan. Fields, in order: J gene, V gene, clone size, D gene, CDR3 protein. D genes are given only for firm matches. Size tells how often a clone was seen (once, few, many) or the class of an expanded clone, and some rows leave it out.

J: TRBJ1-3; V: TRBV9; size: -; D: TRBD1; CDR3: ASSVARGPGNTIY
J: TRBJ1-5; V: TRBV28; size: -; D: -; CDR3: ASSLAPGLNQPQH
J: TRBJ2-5; V: TRBV5-1; size: -; D: -; CDR3: ASSFGHLGQETQY
J: TRBJ2-5; V: TRBV5-6; size: few; D: -; CDR3: ASSFGHQETQY
J: TRBJ2-2; V: TRBV5-1; size: -; D: TRBD2; CDR3: ASGSGGIPNTGELF
J: TRBJ1-2; V: TRBV5-6; size: -; D: TRBD1; CDR3: ASSFRDSYGYT
J: TRBJ2-7; V: TRBV6-5; size: -; D: TRBD1; CDR3: ASSPGTGGFHEQY
J: TRBJ2-5; V: TRBV15; size: -; D: TRBD2; CDR3: ATSRDMAGDGETQY
J: TRBJ2-3; V: TRBV19; size: -; D: TRBD1; CDR3: ASSIGRTGLTDTQY
J: TRBJ1-4; V: TRBV10-2; size: -; D: TRBD1; CDR3: ASSAVRGQGVEWEKLF
J: TRBJ1-1; V: TRBV9; size: -; D: -; CDR3: ASSSDPGASEAF
J: TRBJ2-2; V: TRBV13; size: -; D: -; CDR3: ASSYALGVSNTGELF
J: TRBJ1-2; V: TRBV28; size: once; D: TRBD1; CDR3: ASSLMTGWTGYT
J: TRBJ2-1; V: TRBV5-4; size: -; D: TRBD2; CDR3: ASSLPGLDYNEQF
J: TRBJ1-1; V: TRBV7-9; size: -; D: -; CDR3: ASSLSFRTDTEAF
J: TRBJ2-2; V: TRBV7-8; size: -; D: -; CDR3: ASSPQGIFGELF
J: TRBJ1-5; V: TRBV19; size: -; D: TRBD1; CDR3: ASSKLDRGTIQPQH
J: TRBJ2-3; V: TRBV27; size: -; D: -; CDR3: ASSLGPLYTDTQY
J: TRBJ1-4; V: TRBV6-1; size: -; D: -; CDR3: ASSEPDHGGRNEKLF
J: TRBJ2-7; V: TRBV6-1; size: once; D: TRBD1; CDR3: ASSEGQGTTYEQY
J: TRBJ2-7; V: TRBV4-1; size: -; D: -; CDR3: ASSQESLSYEQY
J: TRBJ2-5; V: TRBV5-5; size: -; D: -; CDR3: ASSLVLGTQETQY
J: TRBJ2-5; V: TRBV5-4; size: -; D: TRBD2; CDR3: ASSPSGGLETQY
J: TRBJ2-3; V: TRBV28; size: once; D: TRBD2; CDR3: ASSFLAGLDTQY
J: TRBJ2-7; V: TRBV6-5; size: -; D: -; CDR3: ASITEATLYEQY
J: TRBJ2-1; V: TRBV27; size: -; D: TRBD2; CDR3: ASRGFGLAGDANEQF
J: TRBJ1-2; V: TRBV19; size: -; D: TRBD1; CDR3: ASTRTGTPGYT
J: TRBJ2-1; V: TRBV5-1; size: -; D: TRBD2; CDR3: ASSRGSGGESNEQF
J: TRBJ1-1; V: TRBV19; size: -; D: -; CDR3: AISGRDQRSGEAF
J: TRBJ2-3; V: TRBV24-1; size: -; D: -; CDR3: ATSAASDTQY
J: TRBJ2-7; V: TRBV6-5; size: -; D: -; CDR3: ASSPPGGGLSVQY
J: TRBJ2-1; V: TRBV11-2; size: -; D: TRBD1; CDR3: ASSKTGVRDEQF